These 9 T cell receptor beta chains were sequenced from one sample in a study of vaccination effects on CD4 cells after COVID-19. Before any sequencing was done, the ViraFEST assay used viral peptide pools to expand antigen-specific CD4+ T cells. A 10-day culture period preceded the isolation of CD4+ T cells. The person's infection with SARS-CoV-2, confirmed by PCR, took place between March and December 2020. The antigens of these receptors remain unknown. The method was immunoSEQ multiplex PCR; TCRdb's version includes in-frame clones alone and lacks a portion of them. The table shows roughly 70,000 clones, with roughly 73% occurring only once. Here the sequenced sample was CD4+ T cells from PBMCs cultured with HIV peptides, taken before COVID-19 vaccination. The subset: HIV-1 Nef peptide pool negative control/reference culture. These receptors originate from a human donor who had a prior SARS-CoV-2 infection.

There are a few counts of this clone. The chain joins TRBV6-5 to TRBJ1-6; TRBD1 matches 7 bases. Germline assignment: CDR1 MNHEY and CDR2 SVGAGI. V shed 6 bases and J 6 bases; nucleotides not matched to a gene: 2. The CDR3 has 13 residues. CDR3 in DNA: TGTGCCAGCAGCGGGACAGTTAATTCACCCCTCCACTTT. Protein: CASSGTVNSPLHF.

V and J are TRBV28 and TRBJ2-7; 7 positions agree with TRBD1. The V and J ends lost 6 bases and 0 bases, in that order; junction bases with no gene match: 5. The germline V gene encodes CDR1 MDHEN and CDR2 SYDVKM. This CDR3 contains 14 residues. CDR3 loop: CASSPWTGSYEQYF. The CDR3 nucleotides are TGTGCCAGCAGCCCTTGGACAGGCTCCTACGAGCAGTACTTC. Full variable domain (outside the CDR3, taken from reference TRBV28 and TRBJ2-7): DVKVTQSSRYLVKRTGEKVFLECVQDMDHENMFWYRQDPGLGLRLIYFSYDVKMKEKGDIPEGYSVSREKKERFSLILESASTNQTSMYLCASSPWTGSYEQYFGPGTRLTVT.

The genes are TRBV7-3 and TRBJ2-3, with D unresolved. Germline loops: CDR1 SGHTA, CDR2 FQGTGA. The CDR3 has 12 amino acids. V lost 5 bases and J lost 8, with 11 bases in between. CDR3 sequence: CASSPAPGTQYF. The CDR3 DNA is TGTGCCAGCAGCCCCGCGCCGGGTACGCAGTATTTT.

The genes are TRBV7-2 and TRBJ2-3; D gene uncertain. This CDR3 has 16 amino acids. From germline, CDR1 is SGHTA and CDR2 FQGNSA. The V gene lost 6 bases and the J gene lost 0 bases, with 16 bases spanning the gap. This chain's CDR3 is CASSRTSISSTDTQYF. The CDR3 nucleotides read TGTGCCAGCAGTCGAACTTCCATCTCTAGCACAGATACGCAGTATTTT.

This clone was seen a few times. The CDR3, as DNA: TGTGCCAGCCTGGAGGGTCCTTGGGCCTCTGGAAACACCATATATTTT. Residues: CASLEGPWASGNTIYF. The chain uses TRBV7-8 and TRBJ1-3; D is unclear. Trimming left V 8 bases short and J 0 bases short, with 17 bases between. From germline, CDR1 is SGHVS and CDR2 FQNEAQ. CDR3 length: 16 amino acids.

This rearrangement joins TRBV7-6 to TRBJ2-2, with D tentatively TRBD2 (6 bases). The germline gives CDR1 SGHVS, CDR2 FNYEAQ. The CDR3 is 16 amino acids. Trimming took off 1 base at V and 2 bases at J, with 11 bases between the two ends. In DNA form, the CDR3 reads TGTGCCAGCAGCTTAGTAGGTGGACTAAACACCGGGGAGCTGTTTTTT. This sequence encodes CASSLVGGLNTGELFF.

J is TRBJ2-3 and V is TRBV15; D is ambiguous. The CDR3 length is 13 residues. Trimming pared 0 bases from V and 2 bases from J, leaving 3 bases between. Germline-derived CDR1 and CDR2 are LNHNV and YYDKDF (reference sequence). CDR3 sequence: CATSRDPTDTQYF. The CDR3 region has the DNA TGTGCCACCAGCAGAGATCCCACAGATACGCAGTATTTT.

In nucleotides, the CDR3 is TGTGCCAGCAGCCCCCTCGGGGGGGCAGGTTATGGCTACACCTTC. Its translation is CASSPLGGAGYGYTF. The chain combines TRBV7-9 with TRBJ1-2, with a possible D match to TRBD1 (6 bases). Germline V gene lookup returns CDR1 SEHNR and CDR2 FQNEAQ (reference sequence). The CDR3 consists of 15 residues. Trimming took 5 bases from V and 5 from J, leaving 18 bases between them.

The chain links TRBV19 to TRBJ2-1, with 9 nucleotides matching TRBD2. Germline V gene data show CDR1 as LNHDA and CDR2 as SQIVND (reference sequence). V shed 3 bases and J 1 base; nucleotides not matched to a gene: 10. The CDR3 consists of 18 residues. CDR3 region: CASSITFSGSVSYNEQFF. The CDR3 nucleotides read TGTGCCAGTAGTATTACGTTTAGCGGGAGTGTATCCTACAATGAGCAGTTCTTC.